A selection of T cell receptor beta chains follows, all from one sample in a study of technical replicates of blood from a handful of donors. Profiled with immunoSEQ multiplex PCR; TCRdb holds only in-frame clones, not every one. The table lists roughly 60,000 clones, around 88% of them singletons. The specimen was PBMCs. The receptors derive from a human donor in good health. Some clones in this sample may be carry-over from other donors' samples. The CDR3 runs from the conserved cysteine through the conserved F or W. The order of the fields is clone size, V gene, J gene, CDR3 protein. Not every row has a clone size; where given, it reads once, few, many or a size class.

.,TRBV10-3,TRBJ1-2,CAIGQGARENGYTF
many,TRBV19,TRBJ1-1,CASSRQGWTEAFF
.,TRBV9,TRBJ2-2,CASSVLTGDTGELFF
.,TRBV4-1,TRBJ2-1,CASSPPRAGGWGEQFF
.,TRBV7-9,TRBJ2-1,CASSLGVGGPNEQFF
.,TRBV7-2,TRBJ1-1,CASSLASRGPLNTEAFF
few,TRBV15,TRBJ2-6,CATSGSRDRETGGWANVLTF
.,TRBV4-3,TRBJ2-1,CASSLGGAINEQFF
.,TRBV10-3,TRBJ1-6,CAISETVSSYNSPLHF
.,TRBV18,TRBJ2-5,CASSPPRRTGKEETQYF
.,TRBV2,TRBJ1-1,CASSTHRGPNTEAFF
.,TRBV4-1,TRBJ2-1,CASSHSAGSYNEQFF
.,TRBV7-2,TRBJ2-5,CASAVPAITETQYF
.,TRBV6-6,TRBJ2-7,CASRTRTGYTYEQYF
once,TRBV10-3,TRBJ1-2,CAISEPVRQGYTF
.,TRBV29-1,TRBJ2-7,CSVITGDAYEQYF
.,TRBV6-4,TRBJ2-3,CASSDLTSGDLDTQYF
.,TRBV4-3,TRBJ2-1,CASSHQGQGDEQFF
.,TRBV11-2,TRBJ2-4,CASSFPSGTLAKNIQYF
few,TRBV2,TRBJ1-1,CASNSGGGGWGTEAFF
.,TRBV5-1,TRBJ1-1,CASSLGLENTEAFF
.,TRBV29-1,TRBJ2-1,CSVERGGGEQFF
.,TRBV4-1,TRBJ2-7,CASSRAGGEVYEQYF
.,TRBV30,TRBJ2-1,CAWSPLWGGNEQFF
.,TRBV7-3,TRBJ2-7,CASSKDRDYEQYF
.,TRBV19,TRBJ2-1,CASRPGDSGGYEQFF
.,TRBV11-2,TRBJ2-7,CASRRGLANYEQYF
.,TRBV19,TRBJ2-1,CASRSRAPSHNEQFF
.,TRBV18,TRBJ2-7,CASSRDRDNEQYF
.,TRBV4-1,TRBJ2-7,CASSQAVGFSDYEQYF
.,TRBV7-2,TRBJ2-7,CASSLTSLPTYEQYF
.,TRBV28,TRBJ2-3,CASSLLAGGGDTQYF
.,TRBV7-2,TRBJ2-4,CASSRQGLGIQYF
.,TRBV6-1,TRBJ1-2,CASIGGYTF
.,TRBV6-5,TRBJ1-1,CASSSHGGGTTEAFF
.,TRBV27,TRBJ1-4,CASSLLEGEKLFF
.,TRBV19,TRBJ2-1,CASSIGSGRTYNEQFF
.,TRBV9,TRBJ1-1,CASSPRTGTNTEAFF
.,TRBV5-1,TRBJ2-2,CASSLGQQNTGELFF
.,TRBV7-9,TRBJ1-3,CALMGGPDPSGNTIYF
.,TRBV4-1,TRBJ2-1,CASSQVRAGNSYNEQFF
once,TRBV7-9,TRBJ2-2,CASSPLDTGELFF
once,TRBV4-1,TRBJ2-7,CASSQPDREVEQYF
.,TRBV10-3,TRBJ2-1,CAISATGSSNEQFF
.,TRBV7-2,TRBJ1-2,CASRPGTGGYGYTF
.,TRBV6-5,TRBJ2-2,CASSPGTGDGGELFF
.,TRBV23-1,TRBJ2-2,CASSQGLAANTGELFF
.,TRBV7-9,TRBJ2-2,CASSLAPSGNTGELFF
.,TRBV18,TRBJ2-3,CASSLGTSGTDTQYF
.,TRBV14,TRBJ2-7,CASSRVGTATYEQYF
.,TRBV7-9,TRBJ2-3,CASSERSGGATDTQYF
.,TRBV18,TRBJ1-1,CASSPGVGTEAFF
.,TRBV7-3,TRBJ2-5,CASSLSPLGKETQYF
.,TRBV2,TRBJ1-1,CASSEGGVNLGTEAFF
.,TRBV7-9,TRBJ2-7,CASSSRDRVYEQYF
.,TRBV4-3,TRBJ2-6,CASSQEYRGWGANVLTF
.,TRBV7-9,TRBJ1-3,CASSLSRGYGNTIYF
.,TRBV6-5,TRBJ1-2,CASSLSPGDGYGYTF